The 22 T cell receptor beta chains reported below all come from one sample, sequenced in a study of shared clonotypes between healthy human individuals. CD8 cells regarded as naive lacked CD45RO, were positively chosen for CCR7, and omitted terminally differentiated effector memory CD45RA+ cells. Data came from immunoSEQ multiplex PCR; TCRdb stores just in-frame clones and leaves some out. The repertoire consists of about 1.9 million clones, with around 95% occurring once and the leading ten covering about 1.7%. Sequencing was performed on naive CD8+ T cells from PBMCs. The receptors here all came from a man in his late teens or twenties in good health. Some clones in this sample may be carry-over from other donors' samples.

The J gene is TRBJ2-3, the V gene TRBV5-1; D not certain. Germline lookup yields CDR1 SGHRS and CDR2 YFSETQ. V was shortened by 5 bases and J by 2 bases, with 15 bases between the two germline ends. The CDR3 is 15 residues long. The CDR3 here is CASSLYVGYTDTQYF. The CDR3 region has the DNA TGCGCCAGCAGTTTATATGTAGGGTACACAGATACGCAGTATTTT.

The chain employs TRBV7-9 and TRBJ2-7; possible D gene TRBD2, 6 bases. The CDR3 runs 14 residues. Germline V lookup: CDR1 SEHNR, CDR2 FQNEAQ (reference sequence). Trimming stripped 4 bases from V and 3 bases from J, with 13 bases between. CDR3 DNA: TGTGCCAGCAGCTCTGAGGGAGGTCGCTACGAGCAGTACTTC. This gives the protein CASSSEGGRYEQYF.

V usage is TRBV6-1 and J usage is TRBJ2-1, with D hard to call. The germline V and J ends were trimmed by 7 bases and 6 bases, with 10 bases remaining between them. From germline, CDR1 is MNHNS and CDR2 SASEGT. This CDR3 spans 12 amino acids. The CDR3 sequence: CASNLASNEQFF. The CDR3 DNA follows: TGTGCCAGCAATTTAGCTTCCAATGAGCAGTTCTTC.

This sequence joins TRBV7-8 and TRBJ2-7, with D tentatively TRBD1 or TRBD2 (5 bases each). CDR1 is SGHVS, CDR2 FQNEAQ, per germline. V was shortened by 1 base and J by 5 bases, with 12 bases between the two germline ends. This CDR3 has 14 residues. The CDR3 spells CASSLVRGSHEQYF. The CDR3 region has the DNA TGTGCCAGCAGCTTAGTGAGGGGTAGTCACGAGCAGTACTTC.

V is TRBV6-1 and J is TRBJ1-1; the D is unclear. From germline, CDR1 is MNHNS and CDR2 SASEGT. CDR3 length: 13 residues. Deletions cut 2 bases from V and 0 bases from J, with 4 bases between. The DNA for the CDR3 is TGTGCCAGCAGTGAACTCATGAACACTGAAGCTTTCTTT. This translates into CASSELMNTEAFF.

The rearrangement links TRBV2 to TRBJ2-2, with 7 bases lining up with TRBD2. CDR3 size: 18 residues. Germline V gives CDR1 SNHLY, CDR2 FYNNEI. Unmatched junction bases numbered 16, after V lost 8 bases and J lost 1 base. CDR3 sequence (DNA): TGTGCCAGCGGGCCCGTTTTGATTGAGCGGGAGAACACCGGGGAGCTGTTTTTT. It specifies CASGPVLIERENTGELFF.

The chain carries TRBV4-3 and TRBJ2-2; 7 nucleotides align to TRBD2. The CDR3 has 15 amino acids. Germline trimming cut 4 bases from V and 5 bases from J; bases unmatched to any gene: 7. CDR1 and CDR2 from the germline V gene are LGHNA and YSLEER. DNA of the CDR3: TGCGCCAGCAGCCCCGGTCGGGGGGTGACCGGGGAGCTGTTTTTT. Translation: CASSPGRGVTGELFF.

A single count supports this clone. The rearrangement links TRBV9 to TRBJ2-7; TRBD1 agrees at 8 bases. Germline-derived CDR1 and CDR2 are SGDLS and YYNGEE. With 1 base clipped from V and 3 bases from J, the junction kept 6 bases outside the gene matches. The CDR3 contains 15 residues. The CDR3 coding sequence is TGTGCCAGCAGCGTATGGGGACAGGCACTCTACGAGCAGTACTTC. This gives the protein CASSVWGQALYEQYF.

The rearrangement links TRBV9 to TRBJ2-7; D perhaps matches TRBD2 (6 bases). Germline assignment: CDR1 SGDLS and CDR2 YYNGEE. The CDR3 is made up of 16 amino acids. Trimming took off 4 bases at V and 0 bases at J, with 17 bases between the two ends. Here the CDR3 reads CASSPRASESSYEQYF. DNA for the CDR3: TGTGCCAGCAGCCCTAGAGCTAGCGAGAGCTCCTACGAGCAGTACTTC.

This clone was seen once. The CDR3 DNA reads TGTGCCAGCAGCCTAGCGGGATCCATCGGGGAGCTGTTTTTT. It encodes CASSLAGSIGELFF. J is TRBJ2-2 and V is TRBV11-2, with 9 nucleotides matching TRBD2. Germline-derived CDR1 and CDR2 are SGHAT and FQNNGV. The CDR3 runs 14 residues. Trimming took 5 bases from V and 7 from J; bases not matched to a gene: 5.

The DNA of the CDR3 is TGCAGCGCGATGGGAGCCACTGAAGCTTTCTTT. The encoded protein is CSAMGATEAFF. The chain couples TRBV29-1 to TRBJ1-1; D is undetermined. Germline lookup yields CDR1 SQVTM and CDR2 ANQGSEA. Trimming cost V 7 bases and J 4 bases, with 10 bases left between them. This CDR3 is built from 11 residues.

With respect to this clone: This CDR3 is also generated by other DNA sequences in the sample. The CDR3 reads CAWSGDRGHEQYF. CDR3 DNA sequence: TGTGCCTGGAGTGGAGATAGGGGCCACGAGCAGTACTTC. The rearrangement uses TRBV30 and TRBJ2-7, with a tentative D call TRBD1 (5 bases). The CDR3 length is 13 residues. CDR1 is GTSNPN, CDR2 SVGIG, per germline (reference sequence). V was clipped by 1 base and J by 5 bases, with 12 bases between them.

DNA of the CDR3: TGTGCCAGCAGTTGGGACAGATCTAGCAATCAGCCCCAGCATTTT. It specifies CASSWDRSSNQPQHF. The V and J genes are TRBV6-5 and TRBJ1-5, with 7 bases aligning to TRBD1. The trim removed 4 bases at V and 0 bases at J, leaving 3 bases unmatched. This CDR3 contains 15 residues. CDR1 and CDR2 from the germline V gene are MNHEY and SVGAGI.

This chain links TRBV19 with TRBJ2-3; weak D call: TRBD2 (5 bases). The CDR3 sequence is 15 residues long. Trimming shortened V by 5 bases and J by 1 base, and 13 bases separated the two germline ends. Germline loops: CDR1 LNHDA, CDR2 SQIVND (reference sequence). CDR3 in amino acids: CASSVAVRGTDTQYF. Here the CDR3 DNA reads TGTGCCAGTAGTGTTGCTGTGCGGGGCACAGATACGCAGTATTTT.

With regard to this clone: The junction and the germline gene differ at one end; a read error may be behind it. The chain has TRBV30 and TRBJ2-1; D gene ambiguous. Per germline, CDR1 GTSNPN and CDR2 SVGIG (reference sequence). The CDR3 consists of 13 residues. The CDR3 DNA reads as TGTGCCTGGGGTGTAGGCTCCTACAATGAGCAGTTCTTC. This translates into CAWGVGSYNEQFF.

V and J are TRBV15 and TRBJ1-2, with D hard to call. The germline V gene encodes CDR1 LNHNV and CDR2 YYDKDF (reference sequence). CDR3 length equals 17 residues. The ends were cut back, 0 bases at V and 0 bases at J, with 14 bases in the middle. The CDR3 is CATSRDVGEMANYGYTF. The CDR3 nucleotides are TGTGCCACCAGCAGAGATGTCGGGGAGATGGCTAACTATGGCTACACCTTC.

The chain couples TRBV2 to TRBJ2-5; TRBD2 matches at 11 bases. The CDR3 totals 16 residues. The trim removed 5 bases at V and 4 bases at J, leaving 9 bases unmatched. The germline gives CDR1 SNHLY, CDR2 FYNNEI. CDR3 protein: CASSRWTSGQGETQYF. The CDR3 DNA reads TGTGCCAGCAGTCGGTGGACTAGCGGGCAAGGAGAGACCCAGTACTTC.

This rearrangement joins TRBV7-9 to TRBJ2-1; 7 nucleotides align to TRBD1. Germline-derived CDR1 and CDR2 are SEHNR and FQNEAQ (reference sequence). Trimming took 5 bases from V and 0 from J; bases not matched to a gene: 13. CDR3 length: 18 residues. In DNA form, the CDR3 reads TGTGCCAGCAGCCAATTTGTCAGGGGGAGTGGCTCCTACAATGAGCAGTTCTTC. Amino acid sequence: CASSQFVRGSGSYNEQFF.

The gene calls are TRBV9 and TRBJ2-3, with 9 bases that match TRBD1. CDR1 and CDR2 (germline): SGDLS, YYNGEE. J gave up 2 bases and V 4 bases, and 8 bases lay outside the gene matches. The CDR3 length is 16 residues. CDR3 in amino acids: CASSPSGTGNTDTQYF. CDR3 coding DNA: TGTGCCAGCAGCCCGTCCGGGACAGGGAACACAGATACGCAGTATTTT.

This clone was picked up one time. This sequence joins TRBV18 and TRBJ2-1, with TRBD2 matching 8 bases. J lost 0 bases, V lost 5 bases, and 9 bases had no gene match. The CDR3 contains 17 residues. The germline V gene encodes CDR1 KGHSH and CDR2 LQKENI. The CDR3 spells CASSDSGLVSSYNEQFF. DNA of the CDR3: TGTGCCAGCTCAGATTCGGGACTAGTGAGCTCCTACAATGAGCAGTTCTTC.

The chain uses TRBV11-2 and TRBJ2-2, with D perhaps TRBD1 (6 bases). The V gene's germline CDR1 is SGHAT and CDR2 FQNNGV. This CDR3 region has 16 residues. The germline V and J ends were trimmed by 4 bases and 2 bases, with 14 bases remaining between them. The CDR3 region is CASSSSRGPNTGELFF. DNA for the CDR3: TGTGCCAGCAGCTCAAGCAGGGGACCAAACACCGGGGAGCTGTTTTTT. The full variable domain, rest sourced from reference TRBV11-2 and TRBJ2-2, is EAGVAQSPRYKIIEKRQSVAFWCNPISGHATLYWYQQILGQGPKLLIQFQNNGVVDDSQLPKDRFSAERLKGVDSTLKIQPAKLEDSAVYLCASSSSRGPNTGELFFGEGSRLTVL.

The chain employs TRBV7-6 and TRBJ2-7; 12 positions match TRBD1. The CDR3 runs 17 residues. Unmatched junction bases numbered 11, after V lost 5 bases and J lost 3 bases. The germline V gene has CDR1 SGHVS and CDR2 FNYEAQ. The CDR3 sequence: CASSARLGTGGSYEQYF. The DNA of the CDR3 is TGTGCCAGCAGCGCGCGCCTTGGGACAGGGGGCAGCTACGAGCAGTACTTC.